Following are 14 T cell receptor beta chains from one sample sequenced in a study of shared clonotypes between healthy human individuals. Sequenced by immunoSEQ multiplex PCR; TCRdb stores in-frame clones only, minus some. The sample lists 2,500,000 or so clones; approximately 90% were seen once. The specimen sequenced was naive CD4+ T cells from PBMCs. Subset meaning: CD45RA+ positively selected. The receptors stem from a man aged 18 to 35 in good health. Some clones in this sample may be carry-over from other donors' samples.

The chain joins TRBV19 to TRBJ1-1; a possible D gene is TRBD1 (5 bases). CDR1 is LNHDA, CDR2 SQIVND, per germline (reference sequence). This CDR3 region has 14 residues. V shed 3 bases and J shed 2 bases, with 10 bases lying between them. CDR3 protein: CASSMAGANTEAFF. The CDR3 DNA reads TGTGCCAGTAGTATGGCCGGGGCCAACACTGAAGCTTTCTTT.

Comment on this clone: The sample contains more than one DNA sequence encoding this CDR3. The chain carries TRBV4-3 and TRBJ2-3, with 10 bases identical to TRBD2. The germline gives CDR1 LGHNA, CDR2 YSLEER. This CDR3 contains 16 residues. Unmatched junction bases numbered 4, after V lost 1 base and J lost 3 bases. The CDR3 reads CASSQAASGRTDTQYF. CDR3 coding DNA: TGCGCCAGCAGCCAAGCCGCTAGCGGGAGAACAGATACGCAGTATTTT.

The genes are TRBV5-1 and TRBJ2-3, with a tentative D call TRBD2 (5 bases). Per the germline V gene, CDR1 is SGHRS and CDR2 is YFSETQ. This CDR3 is built from 14 residues. Between the trimmed V and J ends, which lost 0 bases and 3 bases, there was a span of 8 bases. The CDR3 spells CASSLALATDTQYF. CDR3 bases: TGCGCCAGCAGCTTGGCATTAGCGACAGATACGCAGTATTTT. The full variable domain, rest sourced from reference TRBV5-1 and TRBJ2-3, is KAGVTQTPRYLIKTRGQQVTLSCSPISGHRSVSWYQQTPGQGLQFLFEYFSETQRNKGNFPGRFSGRQFSNSRSEMNVSTLELGDSALYLCASSLALATDTQYFGPGTRLTVL.

The chain couples TRBV27 to TRBJ2-7, with D possibly being TRBD1 or TRBD2 (5 bases each). The germline V and J ends were trimmed by 5 bases and 13 bases, with 18 bases remaining between them. This CDR3 is 12 amino acids long. Per the germline V gene, CDR1 is MNHEY and CDR2 is SMNVEV (reference sequence). Here the CDR3 reads CASSTPPGAPYF. CDR3 in DNA: TGTGCCAGCAGTACCCCCCCCGGGGCTCCTTACTTC.

CDR3: CASRAPGQGYTEAFF. The CDR3, as DNA: TGTGCCAGTAGGGCCCCCGGGCAGGGCTACACTGAAGCTTTCTTT. The genes are TRBV19 and TRBJ1-1, with TRBD1 as a possible D gene (5 bases). The CDR3 extends over 15 amino acids. The germline gives CDR1 LNHDA, CDR2 SQIVND (reference sequence). V lost 6 bases, J lost 3 bases, and 17 bases lay in between.

The chain couples TRBV12-2 to TRBJ1-4; TRBD1 is the table's D call and was not checked against the DNA. TRBV12-2 is designated a pseudogene. CDR3 size: 15 residues. The CDR3 region is CASRLGGQGIEKLFF. The CDR3 bases are TGTGCAAGTCGCTTAGGGGGACAGGGGATTGAAAAACTGTTTTTT.

The rearrangement joins TRBV6-1 to TRBJ1-1; perhaps TRBD1 as D (5 bases). The CDR3 runs to 15 residues. Germline lookup yields CDR1 MNHNS and CDR2 SASEGT. Trimming removed 2 bases from V and 2 bases from J, with 12 bases in between. This CDR3 is CASSERDGRNTEAFF. The CDR3 coding sequence is TGTGCCAGCAGTGAAAGGGACGGGAGAAACACTGAAGCTTTCTTT.

The genes are TRBV7-9 and TRBJ2-1; perhaps TRBD2 as D (6 bases). Trimming took 1 base from V and 15 from J, leaving 16 bases between them. The CDR3 length is 13 residues. Looked up from germline, CDR1 is SEHNR and CDR2 is FQNEAQ (reference sequence). The CDR3 sequence: CASSLGDLQYLFF. CDR3 DNA sequence: TGTGCCAGCAGCTTAGGGGACTTACAGTATCTGTTCTTC. The variable domain in full, with the rest retrieved from reference TRBV7-9 and TRBJ2-1, is DTGVSQNPRHKITKRGQNVTFRCDPISEHNRLYWYRQTLGQGPEFLTYFQNEAQLEKSRLLSDRFSAERPKGSFSTLEIQRTEQGDSAMYLCASSLGDLQYLFFGPGTRLTVL.

The J gene is TRBJ2-1, the V gene TRBV6-1, with D possibly being TRBD1 (5 bases). The CDR3 has 14 residues. CDR1 is MNHNS and CDR2 is SASEGT in the germline V gene. V was trimmed by 10 bases and J by 4 bases, leaving 17 bases between them. The CDR3 sequence: CATGVDTEYNEQFF. CDR3 DNA sequence: TGTGCCACTGGGGTGGACACTGAGTACAATGAGCAGTTCTTC.

This clone showed up just once. The gene calls are TRBV9 and TRBJ2-7, with a possible D match to TRBD1 (5 bases). Germline V lookup: CDR1 SGDLS, CDR2 YYNGEE. Trimming took 0 bases from V and 2 from J, leaving 12 bases between them. The CDR3 runs to 15 residues. CDR3 DNA: TGTGCCAGCAGCGTAGGGGTAGGGGTCCCCTACGAGCAGTACTTC. Translating it yields CASSVGVGVPYEQYF.

This chain links TRBV5-4 with TRBJ1-1; possible D gene TRBD1, 5 bases. Trimming took 2 bases from V and 2 from J, leaving 10 bases between them. The CDR3 extends over 14 amino acids. In germline, CDR1 is SGHNT, CDR2 YYREEE (reference sequence). CDR3 in amino acids: CASSFGQANTEAFF. CDR3 nucleotides: TGTGCCAGCAGCTTCGGACAAGCAAACACTGAAGCTTTCTTT.

Regarding this clone: The sample holds other DNA sequences that translate to the same CDR3. The CDR3 DNA reads TGTGCCAGCAGCTTAGGGGCAGGGAACACTGAAGCTTTCTTT. Its protein is CASSLGAGNTEAFF. V gene TRBV7-3 combines with J gene TRBJ1-1, with D perhaps TRBD1 (5 bases). V lost 2 bases, J lost 1 base, and 8 bases lay in between. The CDR3 has 14 amino acids. From germline, CDR1 is SGHTA and CDR2 FQGTGA.

This sequence joins TRBV2 and TRBJ2-2; D not resolved. The CDR3 sequence is 15 residues long. V was shortened by 8 bases and J by 4 bases, with 17 bases between the two germline ends. Per germline, CDR1 SNHLY and CDR2 FYNNEI. The CDR3 bases are TGTGCCAGCGGTTCCCTCGCGGTTGGCACCGGGGAGCTGTTTTTT. This encodes CASGSLAVGTGELFF. Complete variable domain (other parts from reference TRBV2 and TRBJ2-2): EPEVTQTPSHQVTQMGQEVILRCVPISNHLYFYWYRQILGQKVEFLVSFYNNEISEKSEIFDDQFSVERPDGSNFTLKIRSTKLEDSAMYFCASGSLAVGTGELFFGEGSRLTVL.

CDR3 sequence reads: CASSLGLAEGFSTDTQYF. CDR3 in DNA: TGCGCCAGCAGCTTGGGGTTAGCGGAGGGATTTAGCACAGATACGCAGTATTTT. The chain joins TRBV5-1 to TRBJ2-3; D might be TRBD2 (6 bases). This CDR3 is 18 amino acids long. Germline CDR1 and CDR2: SGHRS and YFSETQ. V was pared by 0 bases and J by 0 bases, with 17 bases between.